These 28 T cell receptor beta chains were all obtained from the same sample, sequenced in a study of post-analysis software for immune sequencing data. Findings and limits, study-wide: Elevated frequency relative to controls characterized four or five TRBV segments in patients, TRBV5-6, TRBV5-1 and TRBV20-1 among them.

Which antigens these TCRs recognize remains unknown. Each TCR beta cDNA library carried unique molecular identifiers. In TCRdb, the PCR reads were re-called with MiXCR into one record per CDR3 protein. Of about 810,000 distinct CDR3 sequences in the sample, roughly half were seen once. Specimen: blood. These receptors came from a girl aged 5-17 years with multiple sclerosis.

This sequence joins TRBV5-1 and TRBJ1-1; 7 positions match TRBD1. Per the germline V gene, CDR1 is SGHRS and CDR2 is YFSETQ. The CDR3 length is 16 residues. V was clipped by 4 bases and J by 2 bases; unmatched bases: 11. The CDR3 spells CASSHRDRKANTEAFF. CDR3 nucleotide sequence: TGCGCCAGCAGCCACCGGGACAGAAAAGCTAACACTGAAGCTTTCTTT.

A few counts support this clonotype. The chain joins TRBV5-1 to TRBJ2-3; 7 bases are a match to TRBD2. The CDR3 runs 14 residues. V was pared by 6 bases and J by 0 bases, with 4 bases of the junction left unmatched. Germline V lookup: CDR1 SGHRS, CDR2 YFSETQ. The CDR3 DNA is TGCGCCAGCACTGCTAGCGGTAGCACAGATACGCAGTATTTT. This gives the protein CASTASGSTDTQYF.

The CDR3 is CSATSRGNSYEQYF. The CDR3 DNA reads TGCAGTGCTACCTCTAGGGGGAACTCCTACGAGCAGTACTTC. The rearrangement links TRBV20-1 to TRBJ2-7; D is perhaps TRBD1 (6 bases). In germline, CDR1 is DFQATT, CDR2 SNEGSKA (reference sequence). CDR3 size: 14 residues. Trimming took off 4 bases at V and 0 bases at J, with 13 bases between the two ends.

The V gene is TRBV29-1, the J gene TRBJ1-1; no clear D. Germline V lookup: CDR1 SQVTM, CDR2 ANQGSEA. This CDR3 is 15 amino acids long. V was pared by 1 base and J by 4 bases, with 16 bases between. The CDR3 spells CSVEARLRVGTEAFF. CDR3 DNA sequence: TGCAGCGTTGAAGCCCGGTTGAGGGTGGGCACTGAAGCTTTCTTT.

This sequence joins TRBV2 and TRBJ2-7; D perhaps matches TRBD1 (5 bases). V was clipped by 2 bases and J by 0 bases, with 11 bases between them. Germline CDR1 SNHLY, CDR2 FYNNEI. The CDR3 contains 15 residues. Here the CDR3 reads CASSERQGISYEQYF. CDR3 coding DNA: TGTGCCAGCAGTGAAAGGCAGGGAATCTCCTACGAGCAGTACTTC.

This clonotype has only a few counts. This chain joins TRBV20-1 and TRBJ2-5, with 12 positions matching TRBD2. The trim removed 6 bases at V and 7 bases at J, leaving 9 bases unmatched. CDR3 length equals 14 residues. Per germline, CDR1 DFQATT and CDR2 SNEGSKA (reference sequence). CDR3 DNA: TGCAGTGCGCCGACTAGCGGGGGCGGAGGGACCCAGTACTTC. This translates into CSAPTSGGGGTQYF.

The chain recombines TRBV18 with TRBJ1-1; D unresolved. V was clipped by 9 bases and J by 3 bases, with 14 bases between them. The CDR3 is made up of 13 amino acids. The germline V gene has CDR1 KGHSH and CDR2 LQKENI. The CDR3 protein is CASTRERDTEAFF. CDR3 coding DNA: TGTGCCAGTACCCGGGAAAGGGACACTGAAGCTTTCTTT.

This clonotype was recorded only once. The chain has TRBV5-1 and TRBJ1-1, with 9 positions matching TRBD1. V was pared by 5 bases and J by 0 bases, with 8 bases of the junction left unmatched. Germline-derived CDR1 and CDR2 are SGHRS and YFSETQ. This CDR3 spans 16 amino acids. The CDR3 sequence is CASSWTGDRMNTEAFF. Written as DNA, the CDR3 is TGCGCCAGCAGTTGGACAGGGGACAGAATGAACACTGAAGCTTTCTTT.

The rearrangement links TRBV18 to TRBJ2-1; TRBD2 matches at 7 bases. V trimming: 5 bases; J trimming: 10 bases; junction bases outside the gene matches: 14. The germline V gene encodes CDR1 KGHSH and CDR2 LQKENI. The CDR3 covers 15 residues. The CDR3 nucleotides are TGTGCCAGCTCAACGCGGGAAATAGCGGGTGGGGAGCAGTTCTTC. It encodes CASSTREIAGGEQFF.

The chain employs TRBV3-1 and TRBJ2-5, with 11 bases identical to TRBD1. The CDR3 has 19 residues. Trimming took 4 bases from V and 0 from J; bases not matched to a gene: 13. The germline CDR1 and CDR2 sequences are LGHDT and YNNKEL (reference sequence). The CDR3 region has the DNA TGTGCCAGCAGCCTTTTGACGACCGGGACAGGGGGTTACCAAGAGACCCAGTACTTC. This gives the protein CASSLLTTGTGGYQETQYF.

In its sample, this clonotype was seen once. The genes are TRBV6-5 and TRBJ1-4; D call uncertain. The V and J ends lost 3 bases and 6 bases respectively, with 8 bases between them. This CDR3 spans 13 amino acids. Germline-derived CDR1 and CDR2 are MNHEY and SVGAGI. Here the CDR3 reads CASSYIIDEKLFF. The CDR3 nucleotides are TGTGCCAGCAGTTATATCATCGATGAAAAACTGTTTTTT.

CDR3 sequence reads: CASGLKGGGLITDTQYF. As DNA, the CDR3 is TGTGCTAGTGGTTTGAAGGGGGGGGGCCTGATCACAGATACGCAGTATTTT. The genes are TRBV12-5 and TRBJ2-3; tentative D call: TRBD2 (7 bases). Trimming pared 2 bases from V and 2 bases from J, leaving 17 bases between. CDR3 length: 17 amino acids. Germline V CDR1 and CDR2: LGHNT, FRNRAP.

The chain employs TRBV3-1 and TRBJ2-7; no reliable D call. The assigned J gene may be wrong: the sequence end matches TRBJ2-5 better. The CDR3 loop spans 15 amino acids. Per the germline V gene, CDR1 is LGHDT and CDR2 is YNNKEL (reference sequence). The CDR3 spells CASSQDHRPHETQYF. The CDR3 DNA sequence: TGTGCCAGCAGCCAAGATCACCGGCCCCACGAGACCCAGTACTTC.

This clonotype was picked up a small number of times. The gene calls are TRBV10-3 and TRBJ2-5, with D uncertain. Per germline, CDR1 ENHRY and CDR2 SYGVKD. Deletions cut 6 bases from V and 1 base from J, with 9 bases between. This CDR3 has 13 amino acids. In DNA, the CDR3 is TGTGCCATCAGGTCCAGGAGCCAAGAGACCCAGTACTTC. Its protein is CAIRSRSQETQYF.

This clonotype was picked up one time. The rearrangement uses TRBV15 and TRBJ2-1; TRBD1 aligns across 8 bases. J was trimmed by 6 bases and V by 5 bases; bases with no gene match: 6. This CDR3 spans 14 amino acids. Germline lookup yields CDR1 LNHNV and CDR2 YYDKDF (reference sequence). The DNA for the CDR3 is TGTGCCACCAGCCCCTACAGGGGGATCAATGAGCAGTTCTTC. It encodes CATSPYRGINEQFF.

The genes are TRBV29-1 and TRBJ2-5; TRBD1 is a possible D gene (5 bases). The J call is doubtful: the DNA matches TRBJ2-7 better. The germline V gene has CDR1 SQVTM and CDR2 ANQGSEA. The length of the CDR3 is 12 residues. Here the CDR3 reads CSVEEGAHEQYF. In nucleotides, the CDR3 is TGCAGCGTTGAAGAAGGGGCCCACGAGCAGTACTTC.

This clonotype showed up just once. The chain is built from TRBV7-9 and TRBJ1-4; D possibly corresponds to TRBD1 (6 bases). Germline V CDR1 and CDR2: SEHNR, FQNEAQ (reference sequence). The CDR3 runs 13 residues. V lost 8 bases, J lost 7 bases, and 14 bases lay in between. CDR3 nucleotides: TGTGCCAGCCAGAAGGGGGTGGGTGAAAAACTGTTTTTT. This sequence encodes CASQKGVGEKLFF.

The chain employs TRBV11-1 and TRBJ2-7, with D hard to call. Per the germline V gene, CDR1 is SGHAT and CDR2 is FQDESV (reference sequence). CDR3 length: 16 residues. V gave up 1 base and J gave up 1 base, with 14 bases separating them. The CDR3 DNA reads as TGTGCCAGCAGCTTAGATTACGTTCTGGGGTCCTACGAGCAGTACTTC. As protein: CASSLDYVLGSYEQYF. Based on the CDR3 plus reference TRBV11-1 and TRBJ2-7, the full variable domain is EAEVAQSPRYKITEKSQAVAFWCDPISGHATLYWYRQILGQGPELLVQFQDESVVDDSQLPKDRFSAERLKGVDSTLKIQPAELGDSAMYLCASSLDYVLGSYEQYFGPGTRLTVT.

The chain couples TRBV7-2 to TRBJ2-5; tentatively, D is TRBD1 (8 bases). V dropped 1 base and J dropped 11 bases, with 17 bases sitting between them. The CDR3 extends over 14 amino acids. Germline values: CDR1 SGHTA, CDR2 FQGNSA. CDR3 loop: CASSLDTGGDEQYF. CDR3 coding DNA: TGTGCCAGCAGCTTAGACACAGGGGGGGATGAGCAGTACTTC.

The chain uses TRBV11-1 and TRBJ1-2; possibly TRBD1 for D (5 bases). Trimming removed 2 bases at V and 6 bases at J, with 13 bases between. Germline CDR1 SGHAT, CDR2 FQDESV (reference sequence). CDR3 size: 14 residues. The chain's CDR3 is CASSLTGEEDGYTF. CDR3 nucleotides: TGTGCCAGCAGCTTAACGGGGGAAGAGGATGGCTACACCTTC. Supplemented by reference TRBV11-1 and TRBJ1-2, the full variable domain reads EAEVAQSPRYKITEKSQAVAFWCDPISGHATLYWYRQILGQGPELLVQFQDESVVDDSQLPKDRFSAERLKGVDSTLKIQPAELGDSAMYLCASSLTGEEDGYTFGSGTRLTVV.

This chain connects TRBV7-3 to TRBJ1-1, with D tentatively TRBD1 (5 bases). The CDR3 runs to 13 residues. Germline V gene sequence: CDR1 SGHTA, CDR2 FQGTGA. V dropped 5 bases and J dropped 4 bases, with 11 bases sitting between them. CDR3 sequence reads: CASSPVGGTEAFF. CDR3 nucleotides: TGTGCCAGCAGCCCCGTGGGGGGCACTGAAGCTTTCTTT. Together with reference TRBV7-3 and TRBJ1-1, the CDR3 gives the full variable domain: GAGVSQTPSNKVTEKGKYVELRCDPISGHTALYWYRQSLGQGPEFLIYFQGTGAADDSGLPNDRFFAVRPEGSVSTLKIQRTERGDSAVYLCASSPVGGTEAFFGQGTRLTVV.

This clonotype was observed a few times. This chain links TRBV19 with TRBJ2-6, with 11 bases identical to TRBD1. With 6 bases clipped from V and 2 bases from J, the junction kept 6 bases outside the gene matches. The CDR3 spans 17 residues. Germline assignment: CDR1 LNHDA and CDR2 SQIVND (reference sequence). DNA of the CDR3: TGTGCCAGTAGCCCGGGACAGGGGGATCCTGGGGCCAACGTCCTGACTTTC. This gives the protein CASSPGQGDPGANVLTF.

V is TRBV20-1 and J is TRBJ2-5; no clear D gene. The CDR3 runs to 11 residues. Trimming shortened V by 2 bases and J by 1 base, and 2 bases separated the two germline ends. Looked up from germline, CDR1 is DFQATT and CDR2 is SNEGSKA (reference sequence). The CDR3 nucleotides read TGCAGTGCTAGACTCCAAGAGACCCAGTACTTC. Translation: CSARLQETQYF.

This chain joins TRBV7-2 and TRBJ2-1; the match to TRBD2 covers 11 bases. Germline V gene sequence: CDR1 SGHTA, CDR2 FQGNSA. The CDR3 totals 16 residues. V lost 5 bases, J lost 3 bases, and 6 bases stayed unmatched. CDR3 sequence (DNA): TGTGCCAGCAGCCCTCCGGGACTAGCGGACTACAATGAGCAGTTCTTC. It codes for CASSPPGLADYNEQFF.

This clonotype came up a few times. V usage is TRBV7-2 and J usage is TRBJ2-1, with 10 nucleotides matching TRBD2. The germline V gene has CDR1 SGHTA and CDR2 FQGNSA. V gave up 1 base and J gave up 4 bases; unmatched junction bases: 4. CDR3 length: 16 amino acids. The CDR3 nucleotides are TGTGCCAGCAGCTTAGTGGGGACTAGCGTTTACAATGAGCAGTTCTTC. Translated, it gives CASSLVGTSVYNEQFF.

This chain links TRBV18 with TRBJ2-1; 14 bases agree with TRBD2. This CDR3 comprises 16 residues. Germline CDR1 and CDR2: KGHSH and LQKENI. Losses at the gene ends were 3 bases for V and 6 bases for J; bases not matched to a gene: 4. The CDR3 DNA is TGTGCCAGCTCACCCCCCGGGACTAGCGGGAGCAATGAGCAGTTCTTC. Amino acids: CASSPPGTSGSNEQFF.

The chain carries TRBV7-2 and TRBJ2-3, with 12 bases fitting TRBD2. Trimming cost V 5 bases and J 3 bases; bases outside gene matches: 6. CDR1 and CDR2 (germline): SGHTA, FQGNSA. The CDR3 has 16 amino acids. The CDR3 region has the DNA TGTGCCAGCAGCAAGACTAGCGGGGGAAGAACAGATACGCAGTATTTT. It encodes CASSKTSGGRTDTQYF.

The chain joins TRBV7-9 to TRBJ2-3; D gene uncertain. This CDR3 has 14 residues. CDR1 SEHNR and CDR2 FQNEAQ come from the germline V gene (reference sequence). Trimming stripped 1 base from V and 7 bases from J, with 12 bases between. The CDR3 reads CASSLDLRAHTQYF. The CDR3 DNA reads TGTGCCAGCAGCTTAGACCTACGGGCGCATACGCAGTATTTT.